Below, one T cell receptor (beta chain) is given with its context. Antigen unknown. Germline values: CDR1 MNHNY, CDR2 SVGAGI (reference sequence). This CDR3 comprises 14 residues. Trimming took off 0 bases at V and 1 base at J, with 6 bases between the two ends. These data come from a study of T cells in localized non-small cell lung cancer. Notes on the study in general: Heterogeneity remains possible because sequencing was limited to only one tumor region. In adjacent lung appeared a median 57 of the top 100 tumor clones.

TCRdb keeps only in-frame clones here, not all; method: immunoSEQ multiplex PCR. The sample holds about 21,000 clones, over 75% seen once. The input for sequencing was PBMCs, taken before any cancer treatment. The chain employs TRBV6-6 and TRBJ1-2; D is unclear. The sequence came from a woman aged 40-69 years with stage II squamous cell lung carcinoma. The CDR3 sequence is CASSYSKGNYGYTF. The CDR3 bases are TGTGCCAGCAGTTACTCTAAGGGTAACTATGGCTACACCTTC.